This entry describes one TCR beta chain. Many counts were recorded for this clonotype. Its cognate antigen has yet to be identified. The input lacks base qualities; no much larger clone sits a single base away. Exclusion was applied to patients with uncontrolled infections, other autoimmune diseases, pregnancy or lactation. Clinical symptoms, serum thyroxine and TRAb, thyroid ultrasound, and orbital computed tomography formed the basis for the diagnoses. Total RNA was extracted using Trizol reagent, and RNA quality was assessed on an Agilent 2100 Bioanalyzer. V is shortened by 4 bases, J by 9 bases, and the region joining them spans 14 bases. CDR1 SGHRS and CDR2 YFSETQ are derived from the germline V gene. From its cysteine to its phenylalanine, the CDR3 spans 14 amino acids. Of all the DNA, just the CDR3 is kept, 42 bases in frame from base 1. This specimen belongs to a study of T cells in Graves' hyperthyroidism and ophthalmopathy (dated 2019 in TCRdb). Context from the whole study: A discovery cohort of about a hundred patients, approximately 45 with Graves' ophthalmopathy and fewer than 65 with stable Graves' hyperthyroidism, was used to find distinguishing TCR V-J signatures. Thyroid tissue and blood T-cell repertoires from about six Graves' hyperthyroidism patients were also compared in the study. Prospective prediction of ophthalmopathy was tested in an independent validation cohort consisting of roughly 20 hyperthyroidism patients and more than 15 patients who later progressed to ophthalmopathy. The paper describes TCR Vbeta CDR3 sequencing of around 130 peripheral blood samples, made up of 43 ophthalmopathy patients, approximately 76 hyperthyroidism patients and about 17 progressor patients. The roughly 99 discovery patients were divided at random into training and test sets in a 7:3 ratio. Once sampling was done, hyperthyroidism patients were given methimazole at a starting dose of 30 mg daily, whereas ophthalmopathy patients were given high-dose intravenous methylprednisolone. Points the paper makes about the study in general: Sample size was not statistically predetermined, and blinding of investigators to group allocation was not performed. Blood samples also contained most of the expanded thyroid clonotypes (frequency above 0.001), which suggests that blood repertoires may reflect thyroid immune responses. Ophthalmopathy was separated from stable hyperthyroidism by a 13 V-J signature model, with approximately 85% sensitivity and about 81% specificity obtained in cross-validation and 80%/75% obtained in testing. In validation, the model predicted progression to ophthalmopathy a median of roughly 6.2 months before onset, with roughly 68% sensitivity and 72.22% specificity.

TCR beta CDR3 regions were amplified from RNA transcripts. The TCR CDR3 was subjected to a first round of RT-PCR using the HTBI primer set and the Qiagen OneStep RT-PCR kit. The libraries were constructed in a second round of multiplex PCR and then size-selected and purified. Sequencing of the libraries was done on an Illumina HiSeq2000 using paired-end 100 bp reads. In the paper's pipeline: SOAPnuke was used to process the raw data, with reads discarded if the reads contained adapters or uncalled bases, had a mean Phred below 15, or lacked an exact constant-primer or identifier match. COPE v1.2.5 was used to merge high-quality paired reads, and clonotypes were defined as unique nucleotide sequences. MiTCR v1.1 was used to align clonotypes to the IMGT TRBV, TRBD and TRBJ reference segments. The analysis was restricted to V-J combinations with a frequency above 0.0001, which together covered about 99% of the repertoires. The TCS score was defined as F50 (clonal expansion) divided by E x V (chaos), with BLOSUM62-based TCRdist calculated between CDR3 peptides within each V-J. Welch's t-statistics and random forest reduced roughly 540 V-J features to 13, which were used in a naive Bayes classifier (R e1071). The similarity between thyroid and blood repertoires was quantified using the Morisita-Horn index. TCRdb itself trimmed the public reads at Q25 with fastp, ran MiXCR and retained productive beta chains. Records with the same CDR3 protein are collapsed into one entry carrying the most frequent genes and DNA. The V and J calls come from TCRdb's annotation, not from the publication. Recorded for this sample are about 510,000 distinct CDR3 sequences; approximately 49% of them occurred a single time. About 45% of the sample belongs to the ten largest clones.

Input material: peripheral blood or thyroid tissue (not recorded which). Here the chain combines TRBV5-1 and TRBJ1-6, with an unclear D gene assignment. The clonotype was recovered from an adult woman with Graves' disease, either hyperthyroidism or ophthalmopathy (not recorded which). The DNA sequence is given as TGCGCCAGCAGCGCGGAGGACTCGGGTTCACCCCTCCACTTT. Its translation reads: CASSAEDSGSPLHF.